Following are 3 T cell receptor beta chains from one sample sequenced in a study of shared clonotypes between healthy human individuals. Cells designated naive CD8 were CD45RO-negative and were positively selected for CCR7, with terminally differentiated effector memory CD45RA+ cells excluded. TCRdb's copy holds only in-frame clones and misses some; the assay was immunoSEQ multiplex PCR. The data show millions of clones, approximately 94% seen once. Sequenced: naive CD8+ T cells from PBMCs. These receptors all come from a man younger than 30 in good health. Some clones in this sample may be carry-over from other donors' samples.

The chain carries TRBV19 and TRBJ1-5; D uncertain. Trimming cost V 2 bases and J 2 bases, with 16 bases left between them. CDR1 is LNHDA and CDR2 is SQIVND in the germline V gene (reference sequence). The CDR3 contains 17 residues. The CDR3 nucleotides are TGTGCCAGTAGTATATCGGGCAGCCCGGAAGGCAATCAGCCCCAGCATTTT. Residues: CASSISGSPEGNQPQHF.

The chain combines TRBV27 with TRBJ1-2; D is ambiguous. V was pared by 3 bases and J by 4 bases, with 9 bases between. The CDR3 extends over 13 amino acids. Germline assignment: CDR1 MNHEY and CDR2 SMNVEV (reference sequence). The DNA for the CDR3 is TGTGCCAGCAGTTTCGGGGTCCGCTATGGCTACACCTTC. Translation gives CASSFGVRYGYTF.

The chain joins TRBV10-2 to TRBJ2-7; possible D gene TRBD2, 6 bases. This CDR3 has 12 amino acids. Germline-derived CDR1 and CDR2 are WSHSY and SAAADI. Trimming left V 8 bases short and J 0 bases short, with 8 bases between. CDR3 amino acids: CASRESSYEQYF. DNA of the CDR3: TGCGCCAGCCGGGAGAGCTCCTACGAGCAGTACTTC.